A selection of T cell receptor beta chains follows, all from one sample in a study of cytomegalovirus exposure and HLA in healthy donors. Sequencing used immunoSEQ multiplex PCR; TCRdb keeps in-frame clones, though not all of them. Of 150,000 to 200,000 clones in the sample, over 70% were seen once. The material sequenced was PBMCs. These receptors were obtained from a woman in her fifties or sixties in good health and CMV-seronegative. Each CDR3 is given with its conserved first and last residue. Each record gives: clone size, D gene, J gene, V gene, CDR3 DNA, CDR3 protein. D genes are given only for firm matches. Not all rows give a size; the values are once, few, many and, for expanded clones, a class.

NA,TRBD1,TRBJ1-5,TRBV5-8,TGTGCCAGCAGCTTGGGACCGGGACAGGGGGCGCGACAGCCCCAGCATTTT,CASSLGPGQGARQPQHF
NA,TRBD2,TRBJ2-1,TRBV4-1,TGCGCCAGCAGCCAAGCTATGCTAGCGGCCTCCAATGAGCAGTTCTTC,CASSQAMLAASNEQFF
NA,TRBD1,TRBJ2-5,TRBV5-4,TGTGCCAGCAGCGGACCCTCCGGGACAGGGCAAGAGACCCAGTACTTC,CASSGPSGTGQETQYF
NA,TRBD1,TRBJ2-7,TRBV7-7,TGTGCTAGCAGCCGTAGACAGGGAGCAGGCGAGCAGTACTTC,CASSRRQGAGEQYF
once,TRBD2,TRBJ2-2,TRBV5-1,TGCGCCAGCAGCAAACCGGGACTAGCCGGCAGGGAGCTGTTTTTT,CASSKPGLAGRELFF
once,TRBD1,TRBJ1-4,TRBV7-9,TGTGCCATCCCGAGGGGGGGACAGGGCTTCGAAAAACTGTTTTTT,CAIPRGGQGFEKLFF
NA,TRBD2,TRBJ2-1,TRBV4-1,TGCGCCAGCAGCCGGTACTGGACTAGCGGCCCAGTTGGGTTCTTC,CASSRYWTSGPVGFF
NA,TRBD2,TRBJ2-5,TRBV5-6,TGTGCCAGCAGCTTGGGTCTAGCGGGCCACCAAGAGACCCAGTACTTC,CASSLGLAGHQETQYF
NA,TRBD1,TRBJ1-1,TRBV10-3,TGTGCCATCAGTGAAACAGGGACAGGGAGCACTGAAGCTTTCTTT,CAISETGTGSTEAFF
NA,NA,TRBJ2-3,TRBV6-1,TGTGCCAGCAGGAGGGTCCCAGATACGCAGTATTTT,CASRRVPDTQYF
NA,NA,TRBJ2-1,TRBV9,TGTGCCAGCAGCCCACGACATAATGAGCAGTTCTTC,CASSPRHNEQFF
NA,NA,TRBJ2-1,TRBV4-2,TGTGCCAGCAGCCAAGATGGGCATACTGAGCAGTTCTTC,CASSQDGHTEQFF
NA,NA,TRBJ1-6,TRBV27,TGTGCCAGCAGTTTACATACGGAGGGGCCCCTCCACTTT,CASSLHTEGPLHF
NA,TRBD1,TRBJ1-4,TRBV6-1,TGTGCCAGCAGTTCTGACAGGGTTAATGAAAAACTGTTTTTT,CASSSDRVNEKLFF
NA,NA,TRBJ1-5,TRBV28,TGTGCCAGCAGTTTAAGCGGGAGTCAGCCCCAGCATTTT,CASSLSGSQPQHF
NA,TRBD1,TRBJ2-7,TRBV19,TGTGCCAGGACAGCCGGGACAGGGTCTTCCGAGCAGTACTTC,CARTAGTGSSEQYF
NA,TRBD2,TRBJ2-3,TRBV7-6,TGTGCCAGCAGCTTAGATTTGGGGGGGTCGTATAGCACAGATACGCAGTATTTT,CASSLDLGGSYSTDTQYF
NA,TRBD2,TRBJ2-3,TRBV7-8,TGTGCCAGCAGCCACCTCCGTATTTTGGGACTAGCGGGGGGGCGTAACACAGATACGCAGTATTTT,CASSHLRILGLAGGRNTDTQYF
NA,TRBD2,TRBJ2-3,TRBV2,TGTGCCAGCAGCCCGGGACTAGCGGGAGCGGATACGCAGTATTTT,CASSPGLAGADTQYF
NA,TRBD1,TRBJ2-7,TRBV5-4,TGTGCCAGCAGCCAACCGGGACAGGGGGCCTACGAGCAGTACTTC,CASSQPGQGAYEQYF
NA,NA,TRBJ1-2,TRBV28,TGTGCCAGCAGGACGACAGATACCTATGGCTACACCTTC,CASRTTDTYGYTF
NA,NA,TRBJ1-1,TRBV15,TGTGCCACCAGCAGAGACAGGACTAACACTGAAGCTTTCTTT,CATSRDRTNTEAFF
NA,TRBD1,TRBJ1-4,TRBV15,TGTGCCACCAGCAGAGGGGCAGGGGGTTTTGAAAAACTGTTTTTT,CATSRGAGGFEKLFF
NA,NA,TRBJ2-7,TRBV7-6,TGTGCCAGCAGCGCCCCCGGGACTGGGACCTACGAGCAGTACTTC,CASSAPGTGTYEQYF
NA,TRBD2,TRBJ2-1,TRBV7-3,TGTGCCAGCAGCTTATTGGGACTAGCGGCCTACAATGAGCAGTTCTTC,CASSLLGLAAYNEQFF
NA,NA,TRBJ2-2,TRBV9,TGTGCCAGCAGCATAAGGGGCGGTGACCCCGGGGAGCTGTTTTTT,CASSIRGGDPGELFF
NA,TRBD1,TRBJ1-4,TRBV28,TGTGCCAGCAGTTCCCCCAACATTAGACAGGGGATCGATGAAAAACTGTTTTTT,CASSSPNIRQGIDEKLFF
NA,NA,TRBJ1-4,TRBV5-1,TGCGCCAGCAGCGGCGGCGATGCAACTAATGAAAAACTGTTTTTT,CASSGGDATNEKLFF
few,TRBD1,TRBJ2-2,TRBV6-1,TGTGCCAGCAGTGACATAGGACAGGGATCGGAGCTGTTTTTT,CASSDIGQGSELFF
NA,NA,TRBJ2-2,TRBV5-1,TGCGCCAGCAGCCTCGCCGGGGAGCTGTTTTTT,CASSLAGELFF
NA,NA,TRBJ2-7,TRBV6-5,TGTGCCAGCAGTTACTCCCCAGTCAACCCTGGGGGGGAGCAGTACTTC,CASSYSPVNPGGEQYF
few,TRBD2,TRBJ2-1,TRBV9,TGTGCCAGCAGCGAGACGGGGGGCTCCTACAATGAGCAGTTCTTC,CASSETGGSYNEQFF
few,TRBD2,TRBJ2-7,TRBV5-1,TGCGCCAGCAGCTTGGAAATTAGCGGGAGGGCCTACGAGCAGTACTTC,CASSLEISGRAYEQYF
NA,NA,TRBJ1-6,TRBV27,TGTGCCAGCAGGATTACAGGAAGCTCCTATAATTCACCCCTCCACTTT,CASRITGSSYNSPLHF
NA,TRBD1,TRBJ2-3,TRBV7-4,TGTGCCAGCGGGGTCCCGGGACAGACCACAGATACGCAGTATTTT,CASGVPGQTTDTQYF
NA,TRBD2,TRBJ2-1,TRBV9,TGTGCCAGCAGCGTAGCTAGCGGGGGATACAATGAGCAGTTCTTC,CASSVASGGYNEQFF
NA,TRBD1,TRBJ2-2,TRBV28,TGTGCCAGCAGTTTATTCCACAGGGGGGAGAGGACCGGGGAGCTGTTTTTT,CASSLFHRGERTGELFF
NA,NA,TRBJ2-3,TRBV28,TGTGCCAGCAGCTCCAGGGATACGCAGTATTTT,CASSSRDTQYF
NA,TRBD2,TRBJ2-2,TRBV10-3,TGTGCCATCAGTGAGACTAGCGGGAGGAACACCGGGGAGCTGTTTTTT,CAISETSGRNTGELFF
NA,NA,TRBJ2-7,TRBV6-7,TGTGCCAGCAGTTACGTAATCGGTGACGAGCAGTACTTC,CASSYVIGDEQYF
once,TRBD1,TRBJ2-3,TRBV6-1,TGTGCCAGCGCCTACAGGGGAGCTAATGCAGATACGCAGTATTTT,CASAYRGANADTQYF
NA,TRBD1,TRBJ1-2,TRBV10-3,TGTGCCATCAGTGAGATCGACAGGGAGACAGTCTACACCTTC,CAISEIDRETVYTF
NA,TRBD2,TRBJ2-1,TRBV4-1,TGCGCCAGCAGCCAATCCTATAGCGGGAGGGCCTGGGAGCAGTTCTTC,CASSQSYSGRAWEQFF
NA,TRBD2,TRBJ2-7,TRBV28,TGTGCCAGCAGTTTTGGGAGGGCCCCCTACGAGCAGTACTTC,CASSFGRAPYEQYF